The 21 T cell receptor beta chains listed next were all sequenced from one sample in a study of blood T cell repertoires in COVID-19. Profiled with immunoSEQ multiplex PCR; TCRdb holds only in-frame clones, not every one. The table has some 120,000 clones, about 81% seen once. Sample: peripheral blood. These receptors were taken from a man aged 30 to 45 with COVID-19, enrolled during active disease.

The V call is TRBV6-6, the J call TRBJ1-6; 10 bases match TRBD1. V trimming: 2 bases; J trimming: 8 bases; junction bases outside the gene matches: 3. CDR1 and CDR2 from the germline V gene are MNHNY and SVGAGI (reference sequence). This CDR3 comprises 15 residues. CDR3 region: CASSYRDRGYSPLHF. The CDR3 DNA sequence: TGTGCCAGCAGTTACCGGGACAGGGGTTATTCACCCCTCCACTTT.

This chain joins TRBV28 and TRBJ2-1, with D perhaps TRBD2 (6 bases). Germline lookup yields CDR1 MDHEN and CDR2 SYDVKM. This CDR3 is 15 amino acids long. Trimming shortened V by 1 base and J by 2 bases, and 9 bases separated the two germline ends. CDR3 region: CASSLSGTAYNEQFF. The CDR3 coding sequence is TGTGCCAGCAGTTTATCAGGGACTGCCTACAATGAGCAGTTCTTC.

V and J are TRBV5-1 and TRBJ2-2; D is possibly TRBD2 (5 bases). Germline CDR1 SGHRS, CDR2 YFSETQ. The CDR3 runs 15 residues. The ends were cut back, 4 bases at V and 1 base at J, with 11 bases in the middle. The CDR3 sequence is CASSPAAGNTGELFF. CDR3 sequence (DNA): TGCGCCAGCAGCCCGGCCGCGGGGAACACCGGGGAGCTGTTTTTT.

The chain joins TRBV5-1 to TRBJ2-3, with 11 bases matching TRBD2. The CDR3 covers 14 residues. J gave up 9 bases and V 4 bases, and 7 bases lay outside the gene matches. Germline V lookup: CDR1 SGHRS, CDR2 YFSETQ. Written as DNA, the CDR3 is TGCGCCAGCAGCCTTAGCGGGGGGGCTGACACGCAGTATTTT. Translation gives CASSLSGGADTQYF.

The CDR3 here is CASSKDREETQYF. The CDR3 nucleotides read TGTGCCAGCAGCAAGGACAGGGAAGAGACCCAGTACTTC. The chain joins TRBV5-6 to TRBJ2-5, with 8 bases lining up with TRBD1. Germline CDR1 SGHDT, CDR2 YYEEEE. Germline trimming cut 4 bases from V and 3 bases from J; bases unmatched to any gene: 2. The CDR3 consists of 13 residues.

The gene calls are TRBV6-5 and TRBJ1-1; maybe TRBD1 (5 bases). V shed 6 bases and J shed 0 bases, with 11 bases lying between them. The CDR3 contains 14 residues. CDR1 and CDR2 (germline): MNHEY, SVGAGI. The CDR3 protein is CASSAGFMNTEAFF. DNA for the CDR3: TGTGCCAGCAGCGCAGGGTTCATGAACACTGAAGCTTTCTTT.

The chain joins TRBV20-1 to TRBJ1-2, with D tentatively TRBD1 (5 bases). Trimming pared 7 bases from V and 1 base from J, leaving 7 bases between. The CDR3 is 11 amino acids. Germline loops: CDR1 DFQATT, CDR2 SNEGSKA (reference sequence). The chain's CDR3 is CSGQGNYGYTF. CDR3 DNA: TGCAGTGGTCAGGGTAACTATGGCTACACCTTC.

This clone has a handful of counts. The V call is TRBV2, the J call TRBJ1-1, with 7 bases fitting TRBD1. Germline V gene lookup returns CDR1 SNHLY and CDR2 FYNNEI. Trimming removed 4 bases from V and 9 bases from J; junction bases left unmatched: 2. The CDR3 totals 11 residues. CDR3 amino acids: CASSGDSKAFF. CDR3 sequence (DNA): TGTGCCAGCAGTGGGGACAGCAAAGCTTTCTTT.

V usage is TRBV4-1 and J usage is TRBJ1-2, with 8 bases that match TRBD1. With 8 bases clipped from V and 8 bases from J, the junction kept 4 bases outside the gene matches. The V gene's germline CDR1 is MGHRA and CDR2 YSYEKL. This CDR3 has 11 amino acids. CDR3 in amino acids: CASGQGQGYTF. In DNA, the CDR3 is TGCGCCAGCGGACAGGGTCAAGGCTACACCTTC.

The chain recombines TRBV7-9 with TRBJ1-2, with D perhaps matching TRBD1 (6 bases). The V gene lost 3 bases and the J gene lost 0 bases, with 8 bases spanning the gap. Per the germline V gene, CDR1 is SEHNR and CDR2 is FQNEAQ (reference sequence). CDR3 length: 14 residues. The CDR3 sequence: CASSLGDTNYGYTF. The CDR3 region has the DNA TGTGCCAGCAGCTTGGGGGACACTAACTATGGCTACACCTTC.

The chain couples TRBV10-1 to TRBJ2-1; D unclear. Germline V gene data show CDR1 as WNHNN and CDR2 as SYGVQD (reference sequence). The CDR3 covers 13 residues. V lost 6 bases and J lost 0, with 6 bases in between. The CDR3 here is CASSKSSYNEQFF. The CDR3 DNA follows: TGCGCCAGCAGCAAGAGCTCCTACAATGAGCAGTTCTTC.

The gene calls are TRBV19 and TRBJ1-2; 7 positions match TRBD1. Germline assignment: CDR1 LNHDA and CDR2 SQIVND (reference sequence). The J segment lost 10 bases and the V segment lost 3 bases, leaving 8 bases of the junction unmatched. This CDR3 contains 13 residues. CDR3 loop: CASSIDRARDYTF. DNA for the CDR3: TGTGCCAGTAGTATCGACAGGGCTCGAGACTACACCTTC.

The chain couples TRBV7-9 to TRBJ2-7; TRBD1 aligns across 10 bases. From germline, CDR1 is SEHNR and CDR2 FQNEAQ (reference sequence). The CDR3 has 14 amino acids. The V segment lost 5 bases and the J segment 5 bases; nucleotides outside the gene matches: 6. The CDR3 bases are TGTGCCAGCAGCCGGGACAGGGGTTTTGACGAGCAGTACTTC. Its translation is CASSRDRGFDEQYF.

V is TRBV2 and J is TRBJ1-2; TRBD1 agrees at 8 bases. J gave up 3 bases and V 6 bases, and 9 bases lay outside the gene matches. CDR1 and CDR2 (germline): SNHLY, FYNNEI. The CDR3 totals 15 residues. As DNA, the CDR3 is TGTGCCAGCAGCTCCTGGACAGGGTTGCACTATGGCTACACCTTC. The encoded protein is CASSSWTGLHYGYTF.

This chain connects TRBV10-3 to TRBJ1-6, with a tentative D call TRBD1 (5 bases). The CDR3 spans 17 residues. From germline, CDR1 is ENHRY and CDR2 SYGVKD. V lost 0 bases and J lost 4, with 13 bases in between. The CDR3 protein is CAISESKAGSYNSPLHF. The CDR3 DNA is TGTGCCATCAGTGAGTCTAAGGCAGGGTCATATAATTCACCCCTCCACTTT.

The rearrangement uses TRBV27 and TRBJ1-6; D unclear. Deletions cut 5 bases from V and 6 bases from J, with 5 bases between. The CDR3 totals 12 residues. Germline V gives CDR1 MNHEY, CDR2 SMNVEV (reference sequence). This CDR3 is CASSVINSPLHF. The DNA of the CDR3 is TGTGCCAGCAGTGTAATTAATTCACCCCTCCACTTT.

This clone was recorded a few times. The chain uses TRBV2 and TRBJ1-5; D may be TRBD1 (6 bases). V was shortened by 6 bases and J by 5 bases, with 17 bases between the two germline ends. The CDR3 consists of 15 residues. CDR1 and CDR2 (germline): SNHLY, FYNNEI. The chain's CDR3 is CASRGSRGRYQPQHF. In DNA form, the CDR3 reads TGTGCCAGCAGGGGAAGCAGGGGTAGGTATCAGCCCCAGCATTTT. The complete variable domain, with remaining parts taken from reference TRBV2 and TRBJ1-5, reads EPEVTQTPSHQVTQMGQEVILRCVPISNHLYFYWYRQILGQKVEFLVSFYNNEISEKSEIFDDQFSVERPDGSNFTLKIRSTKLEDSAMYFCASRGSRGRYQPQHFGDGTRLSIL.

The CDR3 loop is CASSAGLDGYTF. The CDR3 nucleotides read TGTGCCAGCAGTGCAGGGTTGGATGGCTACACCTTC. The V call is TRBV2, the J call TRBJ1-2; TRBD1 might be the D (5 bases). Deletions cut 4 bases from V and 6 bases from J, with 9 bases between. The CDR3 length is 12 residues. Germline V gene lookup returns CDR1 SNHLY and CDR2 FYNNEI.

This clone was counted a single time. The CDR3 nucleotides are TGCGCCAGCAGCCAAGGCGAGCTGACAGCGGGGACTGAAGCTTTCTTT. Amino acid sequence: CASSQGELTAGTEAFF. The V gene is TRBV4-1, the J gene TRBJ1-1; TRBD1 might be the D (5 bases). In germline, CDR1 is MGHRA, CDR2 YSYEKL. Trimming took off 1 base at V and 5 bases at J, with 17 bases between the two ends. This CDR3 contains 16 residues.

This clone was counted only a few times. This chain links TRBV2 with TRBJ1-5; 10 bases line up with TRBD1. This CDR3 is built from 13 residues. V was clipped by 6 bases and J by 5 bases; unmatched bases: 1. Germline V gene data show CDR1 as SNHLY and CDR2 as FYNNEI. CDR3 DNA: TGTGCCAGCAGGGGACAGGGGCATCAGCCCCAGCATTTT. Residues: CASRGQGHQPQHF.

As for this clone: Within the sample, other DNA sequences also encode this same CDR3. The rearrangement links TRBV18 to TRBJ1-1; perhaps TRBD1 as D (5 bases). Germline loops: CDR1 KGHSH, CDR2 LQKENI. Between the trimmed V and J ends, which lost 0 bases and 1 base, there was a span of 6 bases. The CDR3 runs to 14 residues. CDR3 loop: CASSPPDKNTEAFF. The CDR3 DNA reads TGTGCCAGCTCACCACCGGACAAGAACACTGAAGCTTTCTTT.